Below, 29 T cell receptor beta chains from the same sample are listed, as sequenced in a study of neurological immune-mediated disorders. Each CDR3 protein is one row after TCRdb ran MiXCR on the 5' RACE reads. This sample yields tens of thousands of distinct CDR3 sequences, of which 17% are seen a single time; less than 20% belongs to the top ten. Sequences were obtained from PBMCs. The receptors here all came from a middle-aged woman in good health.

This clonotype came up many times. The chain joins TRBV6-6 to TRBJ1-4; no definite D call. The CDR3 runs to 13 residues. Germline CDR1 is MNHNY and CDR2 is SVGAGI (reference sequence). The V and J ends lost 7 bases and 4 bases respectively, with 10 bases between them. CDR3 region: CASTEAYNEKLFF. The CDR3, as DNA: TGTGCCAGCACAGAAGCCTATAATGAAAAACTGTTTTTT.

The chain recombines TRBV11-2 with TRBJ2-1; 12 nucleotides align to TRBD2. Germline CDR1 SGHAT, CDR2 FQNNGV. V lost 5 bases and J lost 8; bases outside the gene matches: 7. The CDR3 runs to 15 residues. Written as DNA, the CDR3 is TGTGCCAGCAGCCCCCTAGCGGGAGGGCCCTATGAGCAGTTCTTC. This codes for CASSPLAGGPYEQFF.

This clonotype was counted once. CDR3 region: CSFSATLDRMNEQFF. CDR3 in DNA: TGCAGCTTTTCTGCTACCTTAGACCGTATGAATGAGCAGTTCTTC. This chain joins TRBV29-1 and TRBJ2-5, with unresolved D. TRBJ2-1 explains the end of the DNA better; the J call may be wrong. Germline CDR1 SQVTM, CDR2 ANQGSEA. The CDR3 spans 15 residues.

The rearrangement links TRBV6-5 to TRBJ1-1; 8 nucleotides match TRBD1. CDR3 length equals 14 residues. J gave up 1 base and V 7 bases, and 5 bases lay outside the gene matches. Germline lookup yields CDR1 MNHEY and CDR2 SVGAGI. The CDR3 DNA follows: TGTGCCAGCAACTCAGGGGGCACGAACACTGAAGCTTTCTTT. Encoded protein: CASNSGGTNTEAFF.

This clonotype has a count of ten or more. The genes are TRBV7-3 and TRBJ2-4; perhaps TRBD2 as D (6 bases). The CDR3 has 13 residues. CDR1 is SGHTA and CDR2 is FQGTGA in the germline V gene. Trimming pared 0 bases from V and 6 bases from J, leaving 6 bases between. CDR3: CASSLTGGNIQYF. The CDR3 DNA follows: TGTGCCAGCAGCTTAACGGGAGGAAACATTCAGTACTTC.

In this sample, this clonotype turned up many times. The rearrangement joins TRBV5-1 to TRBJ1-6, with unresolved D. Germline V gives CDR1 SGHRS, CDR2 YFSETQ. Trimming cost V 4 bases and J 8 bases, with 10 bases left between them. The CDR3 consists of 13 residues. Written as DNA, the CDR3 is TGCGCCAGCAGCCGGTCTTTGGATTCACCCCTCCACTTT. Amino acid sequence: CASSRSLDSPLHF. Full variable domain (outside the CDR3, taken from reference TRBV5-1 and TRBJ1-6): KAGVTQTPRYLIKTRGQQVTLSCSPISGHRSVSWYQQTPGQGLQFLFEYFSETQRNKGNFPGRFSGRQFSNSRSEMNVSTLELGDSALYLCASSRSLDSPLHFGNGTRLTVT.

This clonotype was recorded at least ten times. CDR3 region: CSARDGGRDINQPQHF. The CDR3 nucleotides read TGCAGTGCTAGAGACGGGGGTCGGGACATCAATCAGCCCCAGCATTTT. The chain combines TRBV20-1 with TRBJ1-5, with D possibly TRBD1 on 6 matching bases. Germline V gene sequence: CDR1 DFQATT, CDR2 SNEGSKA (reference sequence). The CDR3 length is 16 residues. The V and J ends lost 0 bases and 3 bases respectively, with 15 bases between them.

This clonotype came up many times. This sequence joins TRBV7-2 and TRBJ2-3; D is possibly TRBD1 or TRBD2 (5 bases each). Trimming left V 5 bases short and J 6 bases short, with 9 bases between. This CDR3 is built from 12 residues. Germline CDR1 is SGHTA and CDR2 is FQGNSA. The CDR3 nucleotides are TGTGCCAGCAGCCCCGGGACGGATACGCAGTATTTT. Translating it yields CASSPGTDTQYF.

This clonotype was observed many times. The CDR3 loop reads CASRPTGSYNEQFF. DNA for the CDR3: TGTGCCAGCAGACCCACGGGCTCCTACAATGAGCAGTTCTTC. This rearrangement joins TRBV12-3 or TRBV12-4 to TRBJ2-1; the D is unclear. The V gene lost 6 bases and the J gene lost 0 bases, with 9 bases spanning the gap. This CDR3 spans 14 amino acids.

The chain links TRBV27 to TRBJ1-1, with D unresolved. The CDR3 length is 16 residues. The germline V and J ends were trimmed by 1 base and 2 bases, with 14 bases remaining between them. Looked up from germline, CDR1 is MNHEY and CDR2 is SMNVEV (reference sequence). This chain's CDR3 is CASSLWAVSKNTEAFF. CDR3 in DNA: TGTGCCAGCAGTTTATGGGCAGTAAGTAAAAACACTGAAGCTTTCTTT.

This clonotype was picked up many times. The chain joins TRBV7-2 to TRBJ2-5; D may be TRBD1 or TRBD2 (5 bases each). V was pared by 3 bases and J by 5 bases, with 10 bases between. The CDR3 loop spans 13 amino acids. Germline CDR1 is SGHTA and CDR2 is FQGNSA. CDR3 protein: CASSFNEGETQYF. The CDR3 bases are TGTGCCAGCAGCTTTAACGAGGGGGAGACCCAGTACTTC.

This clonotype appeared many times. The J gene is TRBJ1-2, the V gene TRBV12-3 or TRBV12-4; 7 bases agree with TRBD1. V dropped 4 bases and J dropped 10; count of bases not matched to a gene: 3. The CDR3 spans 11 residues. CDR3 coding DNA: TGTGCCAGCAGTTGGGGACAGCCCTACACCTTC. As protein: CASSWGQPYTF.

This clonotype was detected only a few times. The CDR3 protein is CASSSGAGFYEQYF. The DNA for the CDR3 is TGTGCCAGCAGCTCGGGGGCGGGGTTCTACGAGCAGTACTTC. The chain joins TRBV7-2 to TRBJ2-7; D might be TRBD1 or TRBD2, each matching 6 bases. Germline V gene sequence: CDR1 SGHTA, CDR2 FQGNSA. Between the trimmed V and J ends, which lost 4 bases and 3 bases, there was a span of 13 bases. The CDR3 has 14 residues.

This clonotype was seen ten or more times. This chain connects TRBV6-2 or TRBV6-3 to TRBJ1-1; no definite D call. V lost 5 bases and J 6 bases, leaving 10 bases between the germline ends. This CDR3 is built from 12 residues. Germline loops: CDR1 MNHEY, CDR2 SVGEGT. The CDR3 DNA reads TGTGCCAGCAGTAGAACGATCCCTGAAGCTTTCTTT. It yields the protein CASSRTIPEAFF.

The chain couples TRBV10-3 to TRBJ2-3; D is possibly TRBD1 (6 bases). The V gene's germline CDR1 is ENHRY and CDR2 SYGVKD. The CDR3 has 16 amino acids. Trimming shortened V by 0 bases and J by 0 bases, and 10 bases separated the two germline ends. The CDR3 sequence: CAISESWTDSTDTQYF. The CDR3 DNA reads TGTGCCATCAGTGAGTCGTGGACAGACAGCACAGATACGCAGTATTTT.

The sample holds many counts of this clonotype. The J gene is TRBJ2-6, the V gene TRBV12-3 or TRBV12-4; maybe TRBD2 (6 bases). This CDR3 is built from 18 residues. V shed 3 bases and J shed 2 bases, with 17 bases lying between them. The CDR3 reads CASSLGGGLNPGANVLTF. For the CDR3, the DNA is TGTGCCAGCAGTTTGGGGGGAGGTCTCAACCCTGGGGCCAACGTCCTGACTTTC.

The V and J genes are TRBV19 and TRBJ1-2; tentative D call: TRBD1 (6 bases). The V gene's germline CDR1 is LNHDA and CDR2 SQIVND (reference sequence). The ends were cut back, 5 bases at V and 0 bases at J, with 10 bases in the middle. The CDR3 loop spans 14 amino acids. CDR3 residues: CASSRQGSNYGYTF. The CDR3 nucleotides are TGTGCCAGTAGTCGTCAGGGGTCTAACTATGGCTACACCTTC.

This clonotype was picked up many times. The J gene is TRBJ2-3, the V gene TRBV20-1, with TRBD2 matching over 11 bases. This CDR3 has 19 amino acids. V was pared by 6 bases and J by 4 bases, with 21 bases of the junction left unmatched. In germline, CDR1 is DFQATT, CDR2 SNEGSKA (reference sequence). The CDR3 DNA sequence: TGCAGTGCCCGAGGGGTTTATAGCGGGGGGGCTCGTTTATCAGATACGCAGTATTTT. Its protein product is CSARGVYSGGARLSDTQYF.

Comments on this clonotype: This may be a read error, as it is one base from a much larger clone. V gene TRBV5-6 combines with J gene TRBJ2-7, with D possibly being TRBD1 (6 bases). Germline values: CDR1 SGHDT, CDR2 YYEEEE. This CDR3 has 13 amino acids. The CDR3 here is CANSRTGIHEQYF. The CDR3 nucleotides are TGTGCCAACAGCCGTACAGGGATCCACGAGCAGTACTTC.

This chain connects TRBV5-5 to TRBJ1-5; D ambiguous. Germline V gives CDR1 SGHKS, CDR2 YYEKEE (reference sequence). CDR3 length: 16 residues. Trimming removed 5 bases from V and 3 bases from J, with 18 bases in between. As DNA, the CDR3 is TGTGCCAGCAGTAATCGGGAATCAGGTTACAATCAGCCCCAGCATTTT. It encodes CASSNRESGYNQPQHF.

This clonotype has at least ten counts. This chain connects TRBV7-3 to TRBJ2-5, with D maybe TRBD1 (5 bases). The CDR3 runs 15 residues. Germline CDR1 is SGHTA and CDR2 is FQGTGA. The V end was cut by 1 base, the J end by 5 bases, with 14 bases between. The CDR3 loop is CASSLNAGMRETQYF. The CDR3 DNA is TGTGCCAGCAGCTTAAACGCAGGGATGCGGGAGACCCAGTACTTC.

This clonotype has a count of ten or more. The chain employs TRBV6-2 or TRBV6-3 and TRBJ2-3, with 10 bases aligning to TRBD2. This CDR3 has 19 amino acids. In germline, CDR1 is MNHEY, CDR2 SVGEGT. V lost 8 bases to trimming and J lost 2 bases; unmatched junction nucleotides: 19. This chain's CDR3 is CASRLNPPRLAGDTDTQYF. Written as DNA, the CDR3 is TGTGCCAGCCGACTTAACCCCCCAAGGCTAGCGGGGGACACAGATACGCAGTATTTT.

This rearrangement joins TRBV12-3 or TRBV12-4 to TRBJ2-5, with D unresolved. V lost 4 bases and J 5 bases, leaving 11 bases between the germline ends. The CDR3 covers 13 residues. CDR3 sequence reads: CASSSLRAETQYF. CDR3 in DNA: TGTGCCAGCAGTTCCCTACGGGCGGAGACCCAGTACTTC.

This clonotype was seen many times. This chain links TRBV2 with TRBJ2-2, with unresolved D. The V gene lost 6 bases and the J gene lost 2 bases, with 16 bases spanning the gap. This CDR3 is 16 amino acids long. CDR1 is SNHLY, CDR2 FYNNEI, per germline. The CDR3 loop reads CASSDSRWGNTGELFF. In DNA, the CDR3 is TGTGCCAGCAGCGACTCCCGGTGGGGTAACACCGGGGAGCTGTTTTTT.

This clonotype was detected many times. This chain connects TRBV9 to TRBJ1-1; D gene unclear. Germline CDR1 is SGDLS and CDR2 is YYNGEE. This CDR3 spans 15 amino acids. Trimming pared 4 bases from V and 4 bases from J, leaving 17 bases between. As DNA, the CDR3 is TGTGCCAGCAGCCCTCCTGAGGCGTGGGTCACTGAAGCTTTCTTT. Translating it yields CASSPPEAWVTEAFF.

This clonotype showed up many times. The rearrangement uses TRBV7-2 and TRBJ1-5; D call uncertain. The CDR3 runs 15 residues. The V and J ends lost 0 bases and 1 base respectively, with 7 bases between them. Germline CDR1 and CDR2: SGHTA and FQGNSA. In DNA form, the CDR3 reads TGTGCCAGCAGCTTAGCAGTCGGGAGCAATCAGCCCCAGCATTTT. This sequence encodes CASSLAVGSNQPQHF.

On this clonotype: A read error is possible here, since a much larger clone lies one base away. V usage is TRBV12-3 or TRBV12-4 and J usage is TRBJ2-5; D not certain. CDR3 length: 15 amino acids. Trimming shortened V by 5 bases and J by 5 bases, and 18 bases separated the two germline ends. The CDR3 nucleotides are TGTGCCAGCAGTCCGTCGGAGCTTTCCGGGGAGACCCAGTACTTC. As protein: CASSPSELSGETQYF.

The table lists this clonotype with many counts. V usage is TRBV7-8 and J usage is TRBJ2-3; a weak D match, TRBD2 (6 bases). V dropped 5 bases and J dropped 3 bases, with 9 bases sitting between them. Germline CDR1 SGHVS, CDR2 FQNEAQ. There are 13 residues in the CDR3. CDR3 nucleotide sequence: TGTGCCAGCAGCCCGGCGGGGACAGATACGCAGTATTTT. Amino acid sequence: CASSPAGTDTQYF.

The V gene is TRBV6-6, the J gene TRBJ1-1; TRBD1 is a possible D gene (6 bases). The CDR3 spans 16 residues. Trimming took 6 bases from V and 1 from J, leaving 18 bases between them. Germline-derived CDR1 and CDR2 are MNHNY and SVGAGI (reference sequence). CDR3 sequence: CASRKAGQGTNTEAFF. CDR3 coding DNA: TGTGCCAGCAGGAAGGCGGGGCAGGGGACGAACACTGAAGCTTTCTTT.